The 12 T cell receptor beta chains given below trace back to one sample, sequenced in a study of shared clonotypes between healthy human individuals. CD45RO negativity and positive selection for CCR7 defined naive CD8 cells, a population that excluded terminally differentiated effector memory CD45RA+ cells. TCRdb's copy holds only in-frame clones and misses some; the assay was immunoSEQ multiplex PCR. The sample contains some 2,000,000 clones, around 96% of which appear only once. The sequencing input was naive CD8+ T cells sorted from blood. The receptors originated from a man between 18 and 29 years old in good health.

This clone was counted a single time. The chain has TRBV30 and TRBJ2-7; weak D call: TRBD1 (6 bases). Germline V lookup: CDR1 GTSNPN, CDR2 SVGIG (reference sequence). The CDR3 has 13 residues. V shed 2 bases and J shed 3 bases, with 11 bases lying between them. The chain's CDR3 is CAWSNRAGYEQYF. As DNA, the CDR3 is TGTGCCTGGAGTAACAGGGCTGGCTACGAGCAGTACTTC. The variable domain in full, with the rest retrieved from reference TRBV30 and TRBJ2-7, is SQTIHQWPATLVQPVGSPLSLECTVEGTSNPNLYWYRQAAGRGLQLLFYSVGIGQISSEVPQNLSASRPQDRQFILSSKKLLLSDSGFYLCAWSNRAGYEQYFGPGTRLTVT.

The DNA for the CDR3 is TGTGCCAGCTCACCAGACGACAGGACGACCTCCTACGAGCAGTACTTC. This gives the protein CASSPDDRTTSYEQYF. V usage is TRBV18 and J usage is TRBJ2-7; D might be TRBD1 (6 bases). Germline V gives CDR1 KGHSH, CDR2 LQKENI. Trimming took 2 bases from V and 0 from J, leaving 14 bases between them. The CDR3 is 16 amino acids. The entire variable domain, with the rest obtained from reference TRBV18 and TRBJ2-7, is as follows: NAGVMQNPRHLVRRRGQEARLRCSPMKGHSHVYWYRQLPEEGLKFMVYLQKENIIDESGMPKERFSAEFPKEGPSILRIQQVVRGDSAAYFCASSPDDRTTSYEQYFGPGTRLTVT.

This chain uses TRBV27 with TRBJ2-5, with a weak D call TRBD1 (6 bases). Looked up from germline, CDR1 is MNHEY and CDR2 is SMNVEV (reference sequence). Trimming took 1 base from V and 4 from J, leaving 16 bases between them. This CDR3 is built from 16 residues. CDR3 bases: TGTGCCAGCAGTTTATTGGCGAAACAGGGAATAGAGACCCAGTACTTC. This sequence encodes CASSLLAKQGIETQYF.

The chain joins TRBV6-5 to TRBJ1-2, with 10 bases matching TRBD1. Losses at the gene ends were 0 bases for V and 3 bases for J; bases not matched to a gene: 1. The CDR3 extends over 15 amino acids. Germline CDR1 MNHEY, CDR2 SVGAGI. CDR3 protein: CASSYSTGGYYGYTF. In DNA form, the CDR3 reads TGTGCCAGCAGTTACTCGACAGGGGGCTACTATGGCTACACCTTC.

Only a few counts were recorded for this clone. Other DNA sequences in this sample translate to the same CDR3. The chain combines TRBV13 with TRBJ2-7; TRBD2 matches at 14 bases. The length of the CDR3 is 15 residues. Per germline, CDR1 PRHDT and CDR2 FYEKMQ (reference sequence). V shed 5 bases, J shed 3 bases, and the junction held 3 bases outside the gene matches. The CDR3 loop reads CASSPGTSGSYEQYF. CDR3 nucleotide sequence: TGTGCCAGCAGCCCCGGGACTAGCGGGAGCTACGAGCAGTACTTC.

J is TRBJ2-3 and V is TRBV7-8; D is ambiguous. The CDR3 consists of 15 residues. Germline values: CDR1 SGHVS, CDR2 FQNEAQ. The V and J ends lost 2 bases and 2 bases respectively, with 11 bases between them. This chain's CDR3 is CASSLSGHATDTQYF. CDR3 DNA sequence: TGTGCCAGCAGCTTATCCGGTCACGCCACAGATACGCAGTATTTT.

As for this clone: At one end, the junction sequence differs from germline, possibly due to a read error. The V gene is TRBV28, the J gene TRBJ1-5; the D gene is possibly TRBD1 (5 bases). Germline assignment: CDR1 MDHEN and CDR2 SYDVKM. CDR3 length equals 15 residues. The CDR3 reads CASSSNGGLGQHQHF. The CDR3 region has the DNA TGTGCCAGCAGTTCCAACGGGGGGTTAGGTCAGCACCAGCATTTT.

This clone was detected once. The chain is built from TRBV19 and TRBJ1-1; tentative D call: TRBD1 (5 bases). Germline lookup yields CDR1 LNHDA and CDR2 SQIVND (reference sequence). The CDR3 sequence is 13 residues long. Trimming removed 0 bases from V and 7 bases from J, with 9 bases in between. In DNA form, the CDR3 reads TGTGCCAGTAGTATAGACCTCGACAGTGAAGCTTTCTTT. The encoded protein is CASSIDLDSEAFF.

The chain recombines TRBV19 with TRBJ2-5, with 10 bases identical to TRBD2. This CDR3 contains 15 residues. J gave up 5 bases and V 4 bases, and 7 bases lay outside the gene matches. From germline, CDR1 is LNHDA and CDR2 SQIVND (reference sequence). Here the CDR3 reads CASSTPGTSDETQYF. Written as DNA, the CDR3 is TGTGCCAGTAGTACCCCCGGGACTAGCGACGAGACCCAGTACTTC.

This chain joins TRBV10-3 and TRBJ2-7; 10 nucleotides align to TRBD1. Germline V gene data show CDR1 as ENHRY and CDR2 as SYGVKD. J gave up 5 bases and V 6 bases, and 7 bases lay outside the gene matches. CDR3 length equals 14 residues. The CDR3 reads CAISPDRGRDEQYF. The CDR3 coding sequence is TGTGCCATCAGCCCTGACAGGGGGCGGGACGAGCAGTACTTC.

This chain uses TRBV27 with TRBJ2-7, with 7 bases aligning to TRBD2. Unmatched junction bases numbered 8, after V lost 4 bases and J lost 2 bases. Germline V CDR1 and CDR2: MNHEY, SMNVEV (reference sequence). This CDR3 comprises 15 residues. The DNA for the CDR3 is TGTGCCAGCAGTTCCAGCGCGGGGGTCACCTACGAGCAGTACTTC. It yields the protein CASSSSAGVTYEQYF.

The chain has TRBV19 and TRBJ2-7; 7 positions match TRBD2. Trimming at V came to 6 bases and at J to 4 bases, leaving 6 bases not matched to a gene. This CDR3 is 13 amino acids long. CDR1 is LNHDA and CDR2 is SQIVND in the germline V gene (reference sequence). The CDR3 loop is CASRNGGGYEQYF. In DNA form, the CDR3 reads TGTGCCAGTAGAAACGGCGGGGGATACGAGCAGTACTTC.